Each of the 12 T cell receptor beta chains below was sequenced from the same sample in a study of shared clonotypes between healthy human individuals. Produced via immunoSEQ multiplex PCR; TCRdb's table is partial and in-frame only. In the table there are around 700,000 clones, approximately 73% of which are singletons. The specimen sequenced was memory CD4+ T cells sorted from blood. Sample subset: CD45RA-negative fraction. The receptors were gathered from a woman in her 30s in good health.

This clone was counted many times. The chain is built from TRBV19 and TRBJ1-2, with D uncertain. The CDR3 sequence is 13 residues long. The germline V and J ends were trimmed by 2 bases and 3 bases, with 7 bases remaining between them. Germline loops: CDR1 LNHDA, CDR2 SQIVND (reference sequence). The chain's CDR3 is CASSITDHYGYTF. The DNA of the CDR3 is TGTGCCAGTAGTATAACAGACCACTATGGCTACACCTTC.

J is TRBJ2-7 and V is TRBV11-1; D is unresolved. V was cut by 1 base and J by 5 bases, with 9 bases left in between. This CDR3 is built from 13 residues. Germline-derived CDR1 and CDR2 are SGHAT and FQDESV (reference sequence). The CDR3 DNA reads as TGTGCCAGCAGCTTAGGTCCCGTCAACGAGCAGTACTTC. This sequence encodes CASSLGPVNEQYF.

Regarding this clone: Other nucleotide sequences from this sample produce the same CDR3. J is TRBJ2-3 and V is TRBV2; TRBD2 aligns across 11 bases. The J segment lost 4 bases and the V segment lost 4 bases, leaving 1 base of the junction unmatched. This CDR3 spans 14 amino acids. Germline loops: CDR1 SNHLY, CDR2 FYNNEI. Here the CDR3 reads CASSGLAGPDTQYF. The DNA for the CDR3 is TGTGCCAGCAGTGGACTAGCGGGACCAGATACGCAGTATTTT.

The rearrangement links TRBV19 to TRBJ1-1; the D gene is possibly TRBD1 (6 bases). Germline loops: CDR1 LNHDA, CDR2 SQIVND (reference sequence). Between the trimmed V and J ends, which lost 4 bases and 3 bases, there was a span of 15 bases. CDR3 size: 15 residues. CDR3 protein: CASSTGDRQYTEAFF. The CDR3, as DNA: TGTGCCAGTAGTACAGGGGACCGCCAATACACTGAAGCTTTCTTT.

This clone appeared a few times. The chain couples TRBV10-2 to TRBJ2-1, with D possibly TRBD1 on 6 matching bases. Trimming left V 6 bases short and J 0 bases short, with 6 bases between. This CDR3 comprises 13 residues. Germline lookup yields CDR1 WSHSY and CDR2 SAAADI. The DNA for the CDR3 is TGCGCCAGCAGGGACAGCTCCTACAATGAGCAGTTCTTC. Translated: CASRDSSYNEQFF.

The count of this clone is one. The genes are TRBV28 and TRBJ2-2; unclear D gene. This CDR3 is built from 17 residues. Deletions cut 4 bases from V and 0 bases from J, with 15 bases between. Germline-derived CDR1 and CDR2 are MDHEN and SYDVKM. The CDR3 nucleotides read TGTGCCAGCAGTTACCCCCACCCGTTCTCGAACACCGGGGAGCTGTTTTTT. Protein: CASSYPHPFSNTGELFF.

This chain links TRBV19 with TRBJ2-5; 7 bases agree with TRBD2. The CDR3 has 15 amino acids. Looked up from germline, CDR1 is LNHDA and CDR2 is SQIVND (reference sequence). Unmatched junction bases numbered 12, after V lost 5 bases and J lost 6 bases. CDR3 nucleotide sequence: TGTGCCAGTAGTTTATCTAGCGGAACTCTACAGACCCAGTACTTC. It encodes CASSLSSGTLQTQYF.

This clone was seen a single time. The J gene is TRBJ1-4, the V gene TRBV5-6, with 7 bases that match TRBD1. The CDR3 is 15 amino acids. In germline, CDR1 is SGHDT, CDR2 YYEEEE. Losses at the gene ends were 4 bases for V and 7 bases for J; bases not matched to a gene: 10. The CDR3 loop reads CASSGRQGRGEKLFF. The CDR3 DNA reads TGTGCCAGCAGCGGCAGACAGGGTAGGGGTGAAAAACTGTTTTTT.

On this clone itself: Other DNA sequences in the sample encode the same CDR3. The rearrangement joins TRBV19 to TRBJ2-7; TRBD1 matches 9 bases. Unmatched junction bases numbered 2, after V lost 1 base and J lost 4 bases. CDR1 is LNHDA, CDR2 SQIVND, per germline (reference sequence). The CDR3 sequence is 14 residues long. The CDR3 DNA is TGTGCCAGTAGTATAGGGACAGGGGTGTACGAGCAGTACTTC. This encodes CASSIGTGVYEQYF.

CDR3 sequence (DNA): TGTGCCAGCAGCTTCCGTGAAAAACTGTTTTTT. Protein: CASSFREKLFF. The chain employs TRBV11-2 and TRBJ1-4; D not resolved. The CDR3 length is 11 residues. Trimming cost V 3 bases and J 7 bases, with 3 bases left between them. Germline V lookup: CDR1 SGHAT, CDR2 FQNNGV. The whole variable domain, filled in from reference TRBV11-2 and TRBJ1-4, reads EAGVAQSPRYKIIEKRQSVAFWCNPISGHATLYWYQQILGQGPKLLIQFQNNGVVDDSQLPKDRFSAERLKGVDSTLKIQPAKLEDSAVYLCASSFREKLFFGSGTQLSVL.

There are many counts of this clone. CDR3 bases: TGTGCCAGCAGTCCCACCTCCACCGGGACTAGCGGTGAAGAGACCCAGTACTTC. Translating gives CASSPTSTGTSGEETQYF. V is TRBV28 and J is TRBJ2-5; TRBD2 matches at 11 bases. Unmatched junction bases numbered 14, after V lost 5 bases and J lost 3 bases. Germline V gene data show CDR1 as MDHEN and CDR2 as SYDVKM. The CDR3 is 18 residues long.

This chain links TRBV6-1 with TRBJ1-5; 8 nucleotides match TRBD1. Trimming at V came to 3 bases and at J to 5 bases, leaving 9 bases not matched to a gene. There are 16 residues in the CDR3. CDR1 is MNHNS and CDR2 is SASEGT in the germline V gene. The CDR3 sequence: CASSDDRGKRYQPQHF. The CDR3 DNA is TGTGCCAGCAGTGATGACAGGGGTAAGAGGTATCAGCCCCAGCATTTT.